The present TCR beta chain was sequenced within a study of regulatory T cells in long-lasting Graves disease. Study-level background: Graves' patients with a new diagnosis had received antithyroid drugs under 3 months.

Time point described: newly diagnosed GD, antithyroid drugs for less than 3 months. PBMC RNA was the source of the TCR library. For TCR beta, libraries came from iRepertoire HTBI primers and Arm-PCR of CDR3 regions. In TCRdb, the multiplex PCR reads were re-called with MiXCR into one record per CDR3 protein. The sample consists of over 300,000 distinct CDR3 sequences, about 14% of them appearing once. Note on this clonotype: What it recognizes is unknown.

Study results and limitations: Persistent Graves' patients showed less TCR diversity than newly diagnosed patients showed.

V was cut by 6 bases and J by 1 base, with 12 bases left in between. This CDR3 spans 14 amino acids. Germline V gene lookup returns CDR1 MNHEY and CDR2 SMNVEV (reference sequence). This clonotype originated in a female donor with Graves disease. This chain uses TRBV27 with TRBJ1-1; D possibly corresponds to TRBD1 (6 bases). The sample was peripheral blood mononuclear cells (PBMCs), taken at new diagnosis, from a patient treated with antithyroid drugs. The CDR3: CASRRDTWNTEAFF. The CDR3 DNA sequence: TGTGCCAGCAGACGGGACACCTGGAACACTGAAGCTTTCTTT.